A selection of T cell receptor beta chains follows, all from one sample in a study of OX40 agonist ivuxolimab in advanced cancers. Some clones are missing from TCRdb's copy, which holds only in-frame ones; the method was immunoSEQ multiplex PCR. The sample has some 35,000 clones, 76% seen once; the top ten hold under 25%. This specimen consisted of CD4+ or CD8+ T cells sorted from blood, obtained in a trial of the OX40 agonist ivuxolimab. The origin of the receptors is an adult with an advanced solid tumor such as melanoma, head and neck, liver or kidney cancer. The CDR3 runs from the conserved cysteine through the conserved F or W. D genes are given only for firm matches. For some rows the clone size is stated as once, few or many, or as a class when expanded; others skip it.

cdr3_nt,cdr3_aa,v_call,d_call,clone_size,j_call
TGTGCCAGCAGTTTCGTGGGGGCCTTACAAGAGACCCAGTACTTC,CASSFVGALQETQYF,TRBV28,NA,NA,TRBJ2-5
TGTGCCAGCAGTGAATACTATGAGCAGTTCTTC,CASSEYYEQFF,TRBV25-1,NA,NA,TRBJ2-1
TGTGCCAGCAGCTTAGTCCTAGGGCTCGATAATTCACCCCTCCACTTT,CASSLVLGLDNSPLHF,TRBV7-2,NA,once,TRBJ1-6
TGTGCCAGCAGAACAAAAGAGACCCAGTACTTC,CASRTKETQYF,TRBV6-6,NA,NA,TRBJ2-5
TGTGCCAGCAGCTCCCAGGTAGATCACACTGAAGCTTTCTTT,CASSSQVDHTEAFF,TRBV5-4,NA,NA,TRBJ1-1
TGTGCCAGTAGTATAAGACAGGGAAGCACAGATACGCAGTATTTT,CASSIRQGSTDTQYF,TRBV19,TRBD1,once,TRBJ2-3
TGTGCCAGCAGCCGCAAGGACCGAAATTCACCCCTCCACTTT,CASSRKDRNSPLHF,TRBV7-9,NA,NA,TRBJ1-6
TGTGCCAGAAGCTTGGGGGCTCTACTAGTGGGTGGCTACACCTTC,CARSLGALLVGGYTF,TRBV5-3,NA,NA,TRBJ1-2
TGTGCCAGCATGGGATTTTCGGGAAACACCATATATTTT,CASMGFSGNTIYF,TRBV6-6,NA,NA,TRBJ1-3
TGTGCCAGCAGCCTCGGGACATACGGTGAGCAGTTCTTC,CASSLGTYGEQFF,TRBV7-7,NA,NA,TRBJ2-1
TGTGCCAGCAGTGACCGGAAGCTCCAAGCTTTCTTT,CASSDRKLQAFF,TRBV25-1,NA,few,TRBJ1-1
TGCGCCAGCAGTGAGTCGGTAGCGGGGGGCCAAGAGACCCAGTACTTC,CASSESVAGGQETQYF,TRBV10-1,TRBD2,NA,TRBJ2-5
TGTGCCAGCAGCCCTAGCGGGAAGAGCACAGATACGCAGTATTTT,CASSPSGKSTDTQYF,TRBV7-7,TRBD2,NA,TRBJ2-3
TGCGCCAGCAGCCCTGGACAGAACACTGAAGCTTTCTTT,CASSPGQNTEAFF,TRBV5-1,NA,few,TRBJ1-1
TGTGCCAGCAGCTTACAGCGGGGGCCACAAGAGACCCAGTACTTC,CASSLQRGPQETQYF,TRBV7-2,TRBD2,few,TRBJ2-5
TGTGCCAGCAGCAAAGACAGGGGGGTCTACAATGAGCAGTTCTTC,CASSKDRGVYNEQFF,TRBV5-8,TRBD1,NA,TRBJ2-1
TGTGCCAGCAGCTTAGTTTGGCTTAACCCACCCTCTGGGGCCAACGTCCTGACTTTC,CASSLVWLNPPSGANVLTF,TRBV7-9,NA,once,TRBJ2-6
TGCGCCAGCACCGATAGGGACAGGGTGTCTCAGCCCCAGCATTTT,CASTDRDRVSQPQHF,TRBV10-2,TRBD1,once,TRBJ1-5
TGCGCCAGCAGCTTGTGGTCAGGGAACAACTCACCCTACGAGCAGTACTTC,CASSLWSGNNSPYEQYF,TRBV5-1,NA,NA,TRBJ2-7
TGTGCCAGCGGCAGTATCCGAGCTGGGGCCAACGTCCTGACTTTC,CASGSIRAGANVLTF,TRBV7-1,NA,NA,TRBJ2-6
TGCGCCAGCAGCCTGGAGGTCCAAGAGACCCAGTACTTC,CASSLEVQETQYF,TRBV5-1,NA,NA,TRBJ2-5
TGTGCCAGCAGCGTAGCTGCGGGGGGGAGAGGGGAAAAACTGTTTTTT,CASSVAAGGRGEKLFF,TRBV9,NA,once,TRBJ1-4
TGCGCCAGCAGCTTGGTACCCGATTCACCCCTCCACTTT,CASSLVPDSPLHF,TRBV5-1,NA,few,TRBJ1-6
TGTGCCATCAGGGGCGATCGGAACACTGAAGCTTTCTTT,CAIRGDRNTEAFF,TRBV10-3,NA,NA,TRBJ1-1
TGTGCCAGTAGTTCGGACAGGGTTAATCAGCCCCAGCATTTT,CASSSDRVNQPQHF,TRBV19,TRBD1,NA,TRBJ1-5
TGTGCCAGCAGCGTCTCGGTCGGGAATGAAAAACTGTTTTTT,CASSVSVGNEKLFF,TRBV28,NA,NA,TRBJ1-4
TGTGCCAGCAGCCCCCCGACTAGCGACGAGCAGTACTTC,CASSPPTSDEQYF,TRBV7-9,TRBD2,NA,TRBJ2-7
TGTGCCAGCAGCTTAGCGCGGGACAGCAATGAGCAGTTCTTC,CASSLARDSNEQFF,TRBV7-9,NA,few,TRBJ2-1
TGTGCCAGTAGTATAGGGCAATGGGCAGGGACGCAGTATTTT,CASSIGQWAGTQYF,TRBV19,NA,NA,TRBJ2-3
TGTGCCTGGAGTGATACGGGGAGGGGGACGCGGTATTTT,CAWSDTGRGTRYF,TRBV30,NA,NA,TRBJ2-3
TGTGCCAGCAGCGTCAGGGGTAGAGGCGGAAAACTGTTTTTT,CASSVRGRGGKLFF,TRBV7-6,NA,NA,TRBJ1-4
TGTGCCAGCAAGGACAGGAACACTGAAGCTTTCTTT,CASKDRNTEAFF,TRBV2,NA,few,TRBJ1-1
TGTGCCAGCAGTCCTTTACAGGTTAACTATGGCTACACCTTC,CASSPLQVNYGYTF,TRBV27,NA,NA,TRBJ1-2
TGTGCCAGCCACGTCGGGGTCCCCGGAAACACCATATATTTT,CASHVGVPGNTIYF,TRBV18,NA,NA,TRBJ1-3
TGTGCCAGCAGCTCCCCGGGACTAGGAGGGCGTGAGCAGTTCTTC,CASSSPGLGGREQFF,TRBV7-2,TRBD2,NA,TRBJ2-1
TGTGCCAGCAGCTTAGGGGTAGCGGGGTTTGGCACAGATACGCAGTATTTT,CASSLGVAGFGTDTQYF,TRBV11-2,TRBD2,NA,TRBJ2-3
TGTGCCAGCAGCTACGACAGGGTCGACTATGGCTACACCTTC,CASSYDRVDYGYTF,TRBV5-5,TRBD1,NA,TRBJ1-2
TGTGCCAGCAGCTTAACCCCAAATCAGCCCCAGCATTTT,CASSLTPNQPQHF,TRBV5-4,NA,NA,TRBJ1-5
TGTGCCAGCAGCCGTACGGACCAGAGGTATGGCTACACCTTC,CASSRTDQRYGYTF,TRBV7-9,NA,NA,TRBJ1-2
TGTGCCAGCAGGAGGACAGGGAACACCGGGGAGCTGTTTTTT,CASRRTGNTGELFF,TRBV2,TRBD1,once,TRBJ2-2